This is a list of T cell receptor beta chains from one sample in a study of cytomegalovirus exposure and HLA in healthy donors. Measured with immunoSEQ multiplex PCR; TCRdb has only the in-frame clones, and not every one. Seen here are 130,000 or so clones, roughly 70% observed once, and the top ten hold 4.2%. Sequences were obtained from PBMCs. These receptors came from a man aged 45-65 years in good health and CMV-seropositive. CDR3s include the opening cysteine and the closing phenylalanine or tryptophan. D genes are given only for firm matches. Size is omitted from some rows. Given values are once, few, many or a class for expanded clones.

V gene	clone size	D gene	CDR3 length	J gene	CDR3 protein	CDR3 DNA
TRBV6-5	NA	NA	15	TRBJ2-3	CASSYSGALTDTQYF	TGTGCCAGCAGTTACTCAGGGGCTCTCACAGATACGCAGTATTTT
TRBV18	few	NA	15	TRBJ1-1	CASSPLQAMNTEAFF	TGTGCCAGCTCACCCTTACAGGCGATGAACACTGAAGCTTTCTTT
TRBV6-5	NA	TRBD1	13	TRBJ2-7	CASMPGGSYEQYF	TGTGCCAGCATGCCAGGGGGCTCCTACGAGCAGTACTTC
TRBV7-8	NA	NA	13	TRBJ1-2	CASSPGGRGGYTF	TGTGCCAGCAGCCCGGGGGGAAGGGGCGGCTACACCTTC
TRBV19	NA	TRBD1	16	TRBJ1-1	CASSSPGQAANTEAFF	TGTGCCAGTAGTTCTCCGGGACAGGCTGCGAACACTGAAGCTTTCTTT
TRBV6-6	NA	TRBD1	12	TRBJ1-6	CASGEGASPLHF	TGTGCCAGCGGAGAGGGGGCTTCACCCCTCCACTTT
TRBV5-1	NA	TRBD2	14	TRBJ2-1	CASSLPGGANEQFF	TGCGCCAGCAGCTTGCCCGGGGGGGCCAATGAGCAGTTCTTC
TRBV6-5	NA	TRBD1	16	TRBJ2-5	CASSYSGQGGGKTQYF	TGTGCCAGCAGTTACTCGGGACAGGGCGGCGGAAAGACCCAGTACTTC
TRBV12-1	NA	NA	20	TRBJ1-6	CASYTPTSKRRQGDNSPLHF	TGTGCCAGCTATACTCCTACTTCAAAACGAAGACAGGGCGATAATTCACCCCTCCACTTT
TRBV7-2	few	NA	16	TRBJ1-1	CASSSNTGLAGTEAFF	TGTGCCAGCAGCTCGAATACAGGGTTGGCCGGCACTGAAGCTTTCTTT
TRBV6-5	NA	TRBD1	13	TRBJ1-4	CASGGQGIEKLFF	TGTGCCAGCGGAGGACAGGGGATTGAAAAACTGTTTTTT
TRBV6-1	NA	NA	14	TRBJ1-1	CASIRQMANTEAFF	TGTGCCAGCATCCGACAAATGGCGAACACTGAAGCTTTCTTT
TRBV6-1	once	NA	14	TRBJ1-1	CASSEGGRQGLAFF	TGTGCCAGCAGTGAAGGGGGGCGGCAGGGCTTGGCTTTCTTT
TRBV9	NA	TRBD2	14	TRBJ2-2	CASSVEAGLGELFF	TGTGCCAGCAGCGTAGAAGCGGGACTCGGGGAGCTGTTTTTT
TRBV5-4	NA	TRBD1	14	TRBJ1-2	CASSPPGTVYGYTF	TGTGCCAGCAGCCCTCCCGGGACAGTGTATGGCTACACCTTC
TRBV19	NA	NA	14	TRBJ2-1	CASRDRSSYNEQFF	TGTGCCAGTAGAGACAGAAGCTCCTACAATGAGCAGTTCTTC
TRBV7-9	NA	TRBD1	16	TRBJ2-7	CSSSPLRDRESHEQYF	TGTTCCAGCAGCCCCCTCCGGGACAGGGAGTCGCACGAGCAGTACTTC
TRBV5-1	NA	TRBD2	17	TRBJ2-2	CASSLLGIAGGAGELFF	TGCGCCAGCAGCTTGCTCGGGATAGCGGGAGGCGCCGGGGAGCTGTTTTTT
TRBV5-1	few	NA	16	TRBJ1-1	CASSLQAGHSNTEAFF	TGCGCCAGCAGCTTGCAAGCGGGACACTCGAACACTGAAGCTTTCTTT
TRBV4-1	NA	NA	16	TRBJ2-1	CASSHPGTRESNEQFF	TGCGCCAGCAGCCACCCCGGGACTCGAGAGTCCAATGAGCAGTTCTTC
TRBV6-5	few	TRBD2	13	TRBJ2-3	CASSYSAGGQQYF	TGTGCCAGCAGTTACTCCGCGGGGGGCCAACAGTATTTT
TRBV15	NA	NA	13	TRBJ2-7	CATSRNRAYEQYF	TGTGCCACCAGCAGGAACAGAGCCTACGAGCAGTACTTC
TRBV19	NA	NA	14	TRBJ1-1	CASTGRTGNTEAFF	TGTGCCAGTACAGGGCGAACAGGAAACACTGAAGCTTTCTTT
TRBV6-1	NA	NA	12	TRBJ2-7	CASSVRVYEQYF	TGTGCCAGCAGTGTCAGGGTTTACGAGCAGTACTTC
TRBV7-6	few	NA	15	TRBJ2-7	CASSPEAPGLGEQYF	TGTGCCAGCAGCCCCGAGGCTCCCGGATTAGGCGAGCAGTACTTC
TRBV4-1	NA	NA	15	TRBJ1-5	CASSQGGNRGQPQHF	TGCGCCAGCAGCCAAGGAGGGAATCGGGGTCAGCCCCAGCATTTT
TRBV4-2	few	NA	15	TRBJ2-2	CASSQQGPGTGELFF	TGTGCCAGCAGCCAACAGGGGCCGGGCACCGGGGAGCTGTTTTTT
TRBV10-2	few	NA	12	TRBJ2-7	CAIDRRTYEQYF	TGCGCCATCGACAGGAGAACCTACGAGCAGTACTTC
TRBV4-2	NA	TRBD1	15	TRBJ1-5	CASSQETGDNQPQHF	TGTGCCAGCAGCCAGGAGACAGGGGACAATCAGCCCCAGCATTTT
TRBV9	NA	NA	14	TRBJ1-1	CASSVLTQRTEAFF	TGTGCCAGCAGCGTATTAACCCAGAGGACTGAAGCTTTCTTT
TRBV2	few	TRBD2	18	TRBJ2-5	CASSESLAGGLNQETQYF	TGTGCCAGCAGTGAATCGCTAGCGGGGGGGTTGAACCAAGAGACCCAGTACTTC
TRBV25-1	NA	NA	9	TRBJ1-1	CASQAEAFF	TGTGCCAGCCAGGCTGAAGCTTTCTTT
TRBV27	NA	NA	16	TRBJ2-7	CASSPAGTGRSYEQYF	TGTGCCAGCAGTCCCGCGGGGACGGGACGATCCTACGAGCAGTACTTC
TRBV18	few	NA	14	TRBJ2-7	CASSRGAQTYEQYF	TGTGCCAGCTCCAGGGGTGCTCAAACCTACGAGCAGTACTTC
TRBV7-2	NA	NA	15	TRBJ2-2	CASSLALAATGELFF	TGTGCCAGCAGCTTAGCCCTAGCTGCGACCGGGGAGCTGTTTTTT
TRBV18	NA	NA	14	TRBJ2-1	CASSPTTTYNEQFF	TGTGCCAGCTCACCAACGACTACCTACAATGAGCAGTTCTTC
TRBV6-5	NA	NA	13	TRBJ1-5	CASSPPGNQPQHF	TGTGCCAGCAGTCCTCCCGGGAATCAGCCCCAGCATTTT
TRBV5-4	NA	NA	14	TRBJ2-7	CASSWDLSSYEQYF	TGTGCCAGCAGCTGGGACTTGAGCTCCTACGAGCAGTACTTC
TRBV4-2	few	NA	17	TRBJ2-5	CASSQVHGQTIQETQYF	TGTGCCAGCAGCCAAGTTCACGGACAGACTATCCAAGAGACCCAGTACTTC
TRBV28	NA	TRBD1	14	TRBJ2-5	CASSPGTGGQAQYF	TGTGCCAGCAGCCCCGGGACAGGCGGCCAGGCCCAGTACTTC
TRBV28	NA	NA	13	TRBJ2-3	CASREGVTDTQYF	TGTGCCAGCAGAGAAGGGGTCACAGATACGCAGTATTTT
TRBV7-2	NA	TRBD1	14	TRBJ2-3	CASSRDRGWDTQYF	TGTGCCAGCAGCCGGGACAGGGGATGGGATACGCAGTATTTT
TRBV28	NA	TRBD2	16	TRBJ2-1	CASSLGRTSGHNEQFF	TGTGCCAGCAGTTTAGGGAGGACTAGCGGACACAATGAGCAGTTCTTC
TRBV6-5	NA	NA	13	TRBJ1-1	CASRTDWNTEAFF	TGTGCCAGCAGGACGGACTGGAACACTGAAGCTTTCTTT
TRBV15	NA	TRBD1	15	TRBJ1-4	CATSRVTGVNEKLFF	TGTGCCACCAGCAGGGTGACAGGGGTTAATGAAAAACTGTTTTTT
TRBV2	NA	TRBD1	13	TRBJ2-1	CASSSNRGNEQFF	TGTGCCAGCAGTAGTAACAGGGGGAATGAGCAGTTCTTC
TRBV7-8	NA	NA	16	TRBJ2-1	CASSSSLGGIYNEQFF	TGTGCCAGCAGCTCCTCGTTGGGAGGTATATACAATGAGCAGTTCTTC
TRBV6-6	NA	TRBD1	15	TRBJ1-2	CASSYFTGENYGYTF	TGTGCCAGCAGTTACTTTACAGGGGAGAACTATGGCTACACCTTC
TRBV27	NA	TRBD1	13	TRBJ1-2	CASRPQGARGYTF	TGTGCCAGCAGACCACAGGGGGCCCGAGGCTACACCTTC
TRBV29-1	NA	TRBD1	13	TRBJ1-2	CSVRTGPNYGYTF	TGCAGCGTTAGGACAGGTCCCAACTATGGCTACACCTTC
TRBV29-1	once	NA	13	TRBJ2-2	CSVRHSYTGELFF	TGCAGCGTTCGACATTCGTACACCGGGGAGCTGTTTTTT
TRBV7-9	NA	TRBD1	14	TRBJ2-1	CASSRPGTGSEQFF	TGTGCCAGCAGCCGGCCCGGGACAGGGAGTGAGCAGTTCTTC
TRBV6-5	NA	TRBD1	14	TRBJ1-1	CASRETGNPTEAFF	TGTGCCAGCAGAGAGACAGGGAATCCCACTGAAGCTTTCTTT